A single sample gave rise to the 21 T cell receptor beta chains below, sequenced in a study of cytomegalovirus exposure and HLA in healthy donors. The PCR contained 60 Vbeta and 13 Jbeta primers. Clones were read by immunoSEQ multiplex PCR, and TCRdb kept only the in-frame ones, dropping some. The sample contains about 200,000 clones, 60% to 80% of which appear only once. Sequences were obtained from PBMCs. All receptors come from a man between 18 and 35 years old in good health and CMV-seronegative.

This clone was seen only a few times. The J gene is TRBJ2-2, the V gene TRBV6-4; tentative D call: TRBD1 (7 bases). V lost 4 bases, J lost 3 bases, and 12 bases lay in between. This CDR3 is built from 15 residues. Looked up from germline, CDR1 is MRHNA and CDR2 is SNTAGT. Written as DNA, the CDR3 is TGTGCCAGCAGTGCTGGAGGGGGCGACACCGGGGAGCTGTTTTTT. As protein: CASSAGGGDTGELFF.

This sequence joins TRBV7-2 and TRBJ1-3; unclear D gene. The V and J ends lost 8 bases and 1 base respectively, with 9 bases between them. Germline V CDR1 and CDR2: SGHTA, FQGNSA. CDR3 length equals 13 residues. The CDR3, as DNA: TGTGCCAGCGGTTGGGCGTCTGGAAACACCATATATTTT. It codes for CASGWASGNTIYF.

The CDR3 nucleotides are TGTGCCAGCAGCTTATGGGGGCTAGCGGGGGATACCTACGAGCAGTACTTC. This translates into CASSLWGLAGDTYEQYF. The chain combines TRBV7-9 with TRBJ2-7; TRBD2 matches at 10 bases. The CDR3 covers 17 residues. The V gene's germline CDR1 is SEHNR and CDR2 FQNEAQ (reference sequence). V lost 2 bases, J lost 2 bases, and 9 bases stayed unmatched. Complete variable domain (other parts from reference TRBV7-9 and TRBJ2-7): DTGVSQNPRHKITKRGQNVTFRCDPISEHNRLYWYRQTLGQGPEFLTYFQNEAQLEKSRLLSDRFSAERPKGSFSTLEIQRTEQGDSAMYLCASSLWGLAGDTYEQYFGPGTRLTVT.

J is TRBJ1-1 and V is TRBV4-2, with 8 bases identical to TRBD1. The J segment lost 1 base and the V segment lost 0 bases, leaving 1 base of the junction unmatched. The CDR3 length is 15 residues. Looked up from germline, CDR1 is LGHNA and CDR2 is YNFKEQ. This CDR3 is CASSQEDRGNTEAFF. The DNA of the CDR3 is TGTGCCAGCAGCCAAGAAGACAGGGGGAACACTGAAGCTTTCTTT.

The table lists this clone with a few counts. V usage is TRBV29-1 and J usage is TRBJ2-2, with D maybe TRBD2 (6 bases). Trimming pared 2 bases from V and 4 bases from J, leaving 8 bases between. Per germline, CDR1 SQVTM and CDR2 ANQGSEA. The CDR3 covers 13 residues. CDR3 amino acids: CSVEWDSTGELFF. CDR3 DNA sequence: TGCAGCGTTGAATGGGACTCCACCGGGGAGCTGTTTTTT.

The chain carries TRBV19 and TRBJ2-2, with TRBD2 as a possible D gene (7 bases). The CDR3 consists of 16 residues. Germline CDR1 and CDR2: LNHDA and SQIVND (reference sequence). The V gene lost 2 bases and the J gene lost 4 bases, with 14 bases spanning the gap. The CDR3 DNA is TGTGCCAGTAGTATAATCTCGGGGGGCTCCACCGGGGAGCTGTTTTTT. Translating it yields CASSIISGGSTGELFF.

V is TRBV15 and J is TRBJ2-2; no firm D call. Germline V gives CDR1 LNHNV, CDR2 YYDKDF (reference sequence). The CDR3 totals 17 residues. The V and J ends lost 0 bases and 2 bases respectively, with 13 bases between them. The CDR3 protein is CATSRDPRQRNTGELFF. DNA for the CDR3: TGTGCCACCAGCAGAGATCCTAGGCAGCGAAACACCGGGGAGCTGTTTTTT. Based on the CDR3 plus reference TRBV15 and TRBJ2-2, the full variable domain is DAMVIQNPRYQVTQFGKPVTLSCSQTLNHNVMYWYQQKSSQAPKLLFHYYDKDFNNEADTPDNFQSRRPNTSFCFLDIRSPGLGDTAMYLCATSRDPRQRNTGELFFGEGSRLTVL.

The rearrangement uses TRBV5-4 and TRBJ2-1, with D possibly being TRBD2 (5 bases). CDR1 is SGHNT and CDR2 is YYREEE in the germline V gene (reference sequence). The CDR3 loop spans 14 amino acids. With 5 bases removed from V and 3 bases from J, the gap between germline ends came to 12 bases. In DNA form, the CDR3 reads TGTGCCAGCAGGTTCGGGGAAGACTACAATGAGCAGTTCTTC. This sequence encodes CASRFGEDYNEQFF. Variable domain in full (rest from reference TRBV5-4 and TRBJ2-1): ETGVTQSPTHLIKTRGQQVTLRCSSQSGHNTVSWYQQALGQGPQFIFQYYREEENGRGNFPPRFSGLQFPNYSSELNVNALELDDSALYLCASRFGEDYNEQFFGPGTRLTVL.

In nucleotides, the CDR3 is TGTGCCAGCAGTTCACGGGACAGGGGCATCGACGAGCAGTACTTC. It encodes CASSSRDRGIDEQYF. This sequence joins TRBV6-1 and TRBJ2-7; TRBD1 matches at 10 bases. Looked up from germline, CDR1 is MNHNS and CDR2 is SASEGT. J was trimmed by 5 bases and V by 5 bases; bases with no gene match: 9. The CDR3 contains 15 residues.

The chain joins TRBV5-1 to TRBJ2-7, with 7 bases matching TRBD1. CDR3 size: 15 residues. Germline V gene data show CDR1 as SGHRS and CDR2 as YFSETQ. V was clipped by 4 bases and J by 0 bases; unmatched bases: 7. The CDR3: CASSQKQGNSYEQYF. The DNA of the CDR3 is TGCGCCAGCAGCCAGAAACAGGGGAACTCCTACGAGCAGTACTTC.

A single count supports this clone. The chain combines TRBV6-1 with TRBJ2-2; D gene unclear. Germline CDR1 reads MNHNS; CDR2 reads SASEGT. The CDR3 runs to 13 residues. The V end lost 3 bases, the J end lost 6 bases, and 8 bases lay between the germline ends. In nucleotides, the CDR3 is TGTGCCAGCAGTGAGGAGCTATCCGGGGAGCTGTTTTTT. This codes for CASSEELSGELFF.

This sequence joins TRBV5-1 and TRBJ1-1; the D gene is possibly TRBD1 (5 bases). The CDR3 has 15 amino acids. Germline values: CDR1 SGHRS, CDR2 YFSETQ. V was shortened by 4 bases and J by 4 bases, with 17 bases between the two germline ends. The CDR3 protein is CASSGSTVRGTEAFF. For the CDR3, the DNA is TGCGCCAGCAGCGGCTCGACAGTGCGGGGCACTGAAGCTTTCTTT. The entire variable domain, with the rest obtained from reference TRBV5-1 and TRBJ1-1, is as follows: KAGVTQTPRYLIKTRGQQVTLSCSPISGHRSVSWYQQTPGQGLQFLFEYFSETQRNKGNFPGRFSGRQFSNSRSEMNVSTLELGDSALYLCASSGSTVRGTEAFFGQGTRLTVV.

The rearrangement joins TRBV27 to TRBJ2-7; D gene uncertain. Germline loops: CDR1 MNHEY, CDR2 SMNVEV (reference sequence). Deletions cut 5 bases from V and 4 bases from J, with 15 bases between. CDR3 length equals 14 residues. The CDR3 region is CASSPRAVPYEQYF. For the CDR3, the DNA is TGTGCCAGCAGTCCCCGAGCTGTGCCGTACGAGCAGTACTTC.

J is TRBJ1-1 and V is TRBV7-9, with 10 bases lining up with TRBD1. V dropped 7 bases and J dropped 1; count of bases not matched to a gene: 3. This CDR3 has 14 residues. Germline values: CDR1 SEHNR, CDR2 FQNEAQ (reference sequence). CDR3 loop: CASTWDRGNTEAFF. DNA for the CDR3: TGTGCCAGCACCTGGGACAGGGGGAACACTGAAGCTTTCTTT. The variable domain in full, with the rest retrieved from reference TRBV7-9 and TRBJ1-1, is DTGVSQNPRHKITKRGQNVTFRCDPISEHNRLYWYRQTLGQGPEFLTYFQNEAQLEKSRLLSDRFSAERPKGSFSTLEIQRTEQGDSAMYLCASTWDRGNTEAFFGQGTRLTVV.

The V call is TRBV9, the J call TRBJ2-3; D uncertain. CDR3 length equals 11 residues. CDR1 and CDR2 from the germline V gene are SGDLS and YYNGEE. V was trimmed by 3 bases and J by 6 bases, leaving 5 bases between them. The CDR3 loop is CASSAMDTQYF. In DNA, the CDR3 is TGTGCCAGCAGCGCCATGGATACGCAGTATTTT.

The chain uses TRBV29-1 and TRBJ2-7; 8 bases are a match to TRBD1. J gave up 0 bases and V 4 bases, and 8 bases lay outside the gene matches. CDR3 length: 15 residues. Germline loops: CDR1 SQVTM, CDR2 ANQGSEA. Here the CDR3 reads CSVVSTGAISYEQYF. DNA of the CDR3: TGCAGCGTTGTTTCGACAGGGGCGATCTCCTACGAGCAGTACTTC.

The chain joins TRBV12-5 to TRBJ2-3, with 7 bases that match TRBD1. Germline V gene lookup returns CDR1 LGHNT and CDR2 FRNRAP. This CDR3 has 15 residues. The V segment lost 6 bases and the J segment 4 bases; nucleotides outside the gene matches: 10. The CDR3 DNA reads TGTGCTAGTGGCCCTGGGACAGTTGAGGCAGATACGCAGTATTTT. Protein: CASGPGTVEADTQYF. Full variable domain (missing parts from reference TRBV12-5 and TRBJ2-3): DARVTQTPRHKVTEMGQEVTMRCQPILGHNTVFWYRQTMMQGLELLAYFRNRAPLDDSGMPKDRFSAEMPDATLATLKIQPSEPRDSAVYFCASGPGTVEADTQYFGPGTRLTVL.

This clone was counted between two and nine times. CDR3 in amino acids: CASSPGTPYQPQHF. In nucleotides, the CDR3 is TGTGCCAGCAGCCCCGGGACACCTTATCAGCCCCAGCATTTT. This rearrangement joins TRBV7-9 to TRBJ1-5, with TRBD1 as a possible D gene (6 bases). Germline V gene lookup returns CDR1 SEHNR and CDR2 FQNEAQ (reference sequence). V gave up 5 bases and J gave up 5 bases, with 13 bases separating them. This CDR3 region has 14 residues.

The chain combines TRBV6-5 with TRBJ2-3; TRBD2 aligns across 13 bases. This CDR3 is built from 14 residues. V trimming: 9 bases; J trimming: 6 bases; junction bases outside the gene matches: 6. The V gene's germline CDR1 is MNHEY and CDR2 SVGAGI. The CDR3 is CASELAGGPDTQYF. CDR3 DNA sequence: TGTGCCAGTGAACTAGCGGGGGGGCCTGATACGCAGTATTTT.

The chain links TRBV28 to TRBJ2-3, with 7 bases aligning to TRBD1. Germline loops: CDR1 MDHEN, CDR2 SYDVKM. This CDR3 has 14 residues. Unmatched junction bases numbered 5, after V lost 6 bases and J lost 2 bases. The CDR3 sequence is CASSLGQITDTQYF. As DNA, the CDR3 is TGTGCCAGCAGCCTGGGACAGATCACAGATACGCAGTATTTT.

The CDR3 bases are TGTGCCAGCAGCGTAGGACAGGGGCTCCACTACGAGCAGTACTTC. This gives the protein CASSVGQGLHYEQYF. The chain is built from TRBV9 and TRBJ2-7, with 8 bases matching TRBD1. The V segment lost 0 bases and the J segment 3 bases; nucleotides outside the gene matches: 5. Germline values: CDR1 SGDLS, CDR2 YYNGEE. The length of the CDR3 is 15 residues. The variable domain in full, completed from reference TRBV9 and TRBJ2-7, reads DSGVTQTPKHLITATGQRVTLRCSPRSGDLSVYWYQQSLDQGLQFLIQYYNGEERAKGNILERFSAQQFPDLHSELNLSSLELGDSALYFCASSVGQGLHYEQYFGPGTRLTVT.